This TCR beta chain was identified in a study of T cell responses to AZD1222 COVID-19 vaccine. Regarding this clone: Its antigen remains unknown.

The method was immunoSEQ multiplex PCR; TCRdb's version includes in-frame clones alone and lacks a portion of them. The table lists 80,000 or so clones, approximately 90% of them singletons, with less than 5.5% in the top ten. CDR3 size: 15 residues. V lost 2 bases and J 0 bases, leaving 11 bases between the germline ends. CDR1 and CDR2 from the germline V gene are MNHEY and SVGAGI. Whole-study findings and limits: Once two AZD1222 doses were given, Spike-specific TCR breadth and depth went up.

This receptor was identified in an adult in good health. This sequence joins TRBV6-5 and TRBJ2-7; D is undetermined. The sample here was peripheral blood, taken on day 0 of MenACWY control vaccination. CDR3 residues: CASSYVPLASYEQYF. The CDR3 DNA follows: TGTGCCAGCAGTTACGTGCCCTTGGCCTCCTACGAGCAGTACTTC.